The 22 T cell receptor beta chains in this list originate from one sample, sequenced in a study of blood T cell repertoires in COVID-19 (dated by TCRdb to the early 2020s). To prepare the library, the immunoSEQ multiplex PCR assay was applied. TCRdb retrieved this table from immuneACCESS and kept in-frame rearrangements only. Not all clones are present; in checked studies, unresolved V genes account for under half, and no reason is known for the remainder. The sample has under 300,000 clones on record, 80% to 90% of them singletons. Approximately 2.3% of the sample is in the top ten clones. Sequenced sample: peripheral blood. These TCRs come from a man aged 40-50 years who had recovered from COVID-19.

The chain has TRBV5-4 and TRBJ2-3, with D maybe TRBD2 (6 bases). The germline V gene encodes CDR1 SGHNT and CDR2 YYREEE (reference sequence). V was pared by 4 bases and J by 3 bases, with 12 bases between. This CDR3 region has 14 residues. CDR3 DNA sequence: TGTGCCAGCAGCCCTGGGACTGTTACAGATACGCAGTATTTT. It translates to CASSPGTVTDTQYF. Combining the CDR3 with reference TRBV5-4 and TRBJ2-3 gives the whole variable domain ETGVTQSPTHLIKTRGQQVTLRCSSQSGHNTVSWYQQALGQGPQFIFQYYREEENGRGNFPPRFSGLQFPNYSSELNVNALELDDSALYLCASSPGTVTDTQYFGPGTRLTVL.

The chain recombines TRBV12-5 with TRBJ2-5, with 7 bases fitting TRBD1. Germline lookup yields CDR1 LGHNT and CDR2 FRNRAP. V lost 0 bases, J lost 5 bases, and 24 bases stayed unmatched. The CDR3 loop spans 21 amino acids. CDR3: CASGLVPSLWDRDLSKETQYF. The CDR3 DNA is TGTGCTAGTGGTTTGGTACCATCTCTCTGGGACAGAGACCTCTCTAAGGAGACCCAGTACTTC.

The rearrangement uses TRBV29-1 and TRBJ1-2; possibly TRBD1 for D (5 bases). V dropped 7 bases and J dropped 4 bases, with 19 bases sitting between them. CDR1 SQVTM and CDR2 ANQGSEA come from the germline V gene. This CDR3 contains 14 residues. The CDR3 reads CSAREMDNAYGYTF. The CDR3 DNA follows: TGCAGCGCCCGCGAAATGGACAATGCCTATGGCTACACCTTC.

The chain links TRBV28 to TRBJ1-4; D gene ambiguous. In germline, CDR1 is MDHEN, CDR2 SYDVKM. The CDR3 is 14 residues long. The V end was cut by 5 bases, the J end by 0 bases, with 7 bases between. The CDR3 nucleotides read TGTGCCAGCAGTCAAATTGCAACTAATGAAAAACTGTTTTTT. Its translation is CASSQIATNEKLFF.

This rearrangement joins TRBV27 to TRBJ2-7; TRBD1 aligns across 9 bases. CDR3 length: 15 amino acids. With 1 base clipped from V and 5 bases from J, the junction kept 6 bases outside the gene matches. Germline CDR1 MNHEY, CDR2 SMNVEV (reference sequence). Written as DNA, the CDR3 is TGTGCCAGCAGTTTATGGGGGGGACAGGGTCACGAGCAGTACTTC. It codes for CASSLWGGQGHEQYF.

This clone was counted a single time. In DNA, the CDR3 is TGTGCCAGCAGTTACGGTGGCGGGGGGGCCACAGATACGCAGTATTTT. Translating it yields CASSYGGGGATDTQYF. This sequence joins TRBV6-5 and TRBJ2-3; TRBD2 aligns across 9 bases. This CDR3 contains 16 residues. The germline V gene encodes CDR1 MNHEY and CDR2 SVGAGI. The V and J ends lost 2 bases and 2 bases, in that order; junction bases with no gene match: 5.

This clone was counted only a few times. The chain has TRBV13 and TRBJ2-1, with 9 bases identical to TRBD2. V dropped 5 bases and J dropped 0; count of bases not matched to a gene: 2. CDR3 length equals 15 residues. CDR1 PRHDT and CDR2 FYEKMQ come from the germline V gene (reference sequence). CDR3 sequence: CASSLAGSSYNEQFF. The CDR3 DNA reads TGTGCCAGCAGCCTAGCGGGGAGCTCCTACAATGAGCAGTTCTTC.

The chain joins TRBV30 to TRBJ1-2, with D hard to call. V was cut by 5 bases and J by 4 bases, with 11 bases left in between. CDR1 is GTSNPN, CDR2 SVGIG, per germline (reference sequence). There are 12 residues in the CDR3. The CDR3 reads CAWSPDSYGYTF. The CDR3 DNA sequence: TGTGCCTGGTCGCCGGACTCCTATGGCTACACCTTC.

The V and J genes are TRBV27 and TRBJ2-1; 11 bases are shared with TRBD2. Germline loops: CDR1 MNHEY, CDR2 SMNVEV (reference sequence). Trimming at V came to 0 bases and at J to 10 bases, leaving 14 bases not matched to a gene. This CDR3 comprises 18 residues. CDR3 nucleotide sequence: TGTGCCAGCAGTTTATCGAGGGGGGGACTAGCGGTATTTAGGGAGCAGTTCTTC. Its translation: CASSLSRGGLAVFREQFF.

This clone was detected once. The J gene is TRBJ1-1, the V gene TRBV3-1 (or the pseudogene TRBV3-2); D is perhaps TRBD1 (5 bases). This CDR3 region has 15 residues. CDR1 and CDR2 (germline): LGHDT, YNNKEL (reference sequence). V lost 1 base to trimming and J lost 3 bases, with 12 bases between them. The CDR3 here is CASSQGGVVDTEAFF. CDR3 in DNA: TGTGCCAGCAGCCAAGGGGGGGTAGTAGACACTGAAGCTTTCTTT.

The genes are TRBV14 and TRBJ1-2; 7 positions agree with TRBD1. Per the germline V gene, CDR1 is SGHDN and CDR2 is FVKESK. The J segment lost 4 bases and the V segment lost 5 bases, leaving 10 bases of the junction unmatched. This CDR3 contains 15 residues. The CDR3 coding sequence is TGTGCCAGCAGCTCTCGGGACAGCGAGACCTATGGCTACACCTTC. This translates into CASSSRDSETYGYTF.

The chain links TRBV7-9 to TRBJ1-2, with no clear D. Trimming stripped 0 bases from V and 7 bases from J, with 15 bases between. The CDR3 covers 15 residues. Germline CDR1 and CDR2: SEHNR and FQNEAQ (reference sequence). The CDR3 DNA reads TGTGCCAGCAGCTTAGCGGTCGAGGTTTCTGGTGGCTACACCTTC. It is translated as CASSLAVEVSGGYTF.

The genes are TRBV9 and TRBJ2-7; TRBD2 matches at 8 bases. From germline, CDR1 is SGDLS and CDR2 YYNGEE. V was clipped by 4 bases and J by 0 bases; unmatched bases: 6. This CDR3 comprises 15 residues. CDR3 residues: CASSPGLAYSYEQYF. The CDR3 nucleotides are TGTGCCAGCAGCCCTGGACTAGCTTACTCCTACGAGCAGTACTTC.

V is TRBV6-2 or TRBV6-3 and J is TRBJ2-5, with a tentative D call TRBD2 (5 bases). The V gene's germline CDR1 is MNHEY and CDR2 SVGEGT. The CDR3 loop spans 17 amino acids. Trimming stripped 2 bases from V and 5 bases from J, with 21 bases between. CDR3 protein: CASSYPLGGYGSETQYF. CDR3 sequence (DNA): TGTGCCAGCAGTTACCCCCTCGGCGGGTATGGGTCGGAGACCCAGTACTTC.

DNA of the CDR3: TGCAGCGCGCTAGCGCCCACCGGGGAGCTGTTTTTT. It is translated as CSALAPTGELFF. J is TRBJ2-2 and V is TRBV29-1; D might be TRBD2 (6 bases). CDR3 length equals 12 residues. Looked up from germline, CDR1 is SQVTM and CDR2 is ANQGSEA. V gave up 7 bases and J gave up 4 bases, with 10 bases separating them.

The V gene is TRBV6-8, the J gene TRBJ2-5, with 9 nucleotides matching TRBD1. The ends lost 1 base at V and 5 bases at J; junction bases unmatched: 11. Germline assignment: CDR1 MNHGY and CDR2 SAAAGT. The CDR3 extends over 17 amino acids. The CDR3 is CASSYLVRDREWETQYF. CDR3 coding DNA: TGTGCCAGCAGTTACTTGGTTCGGGACAGGGAATGGGAGACCCAGTACTTC.

The rearrangement links TRBV29-1 to TRBJ2-7; D not certain. The CDR3 is made up of 12 amino acids. V gave up 4 bases and J gave up 1 base, with 8 bases separating them. Germline CDR1 and CDR2: SQVTM and ANQGSEA. The CDR3 reads CSVVHRSYEQYF. CDR3 in DNA: TGCAGCGTTGTACACAGATCCTACGAGCAGTACTTC.

The chain is built from TRBV6-1 and TRBJ2-7, with D tentatively TRBD2 (6 bases). Looked up from germline, CDR1 is MNHNS and CDR2 is SASEGT. The CDR3 consists of 12 residues. Between the trimmed V and J ends, which lost 0 bases and 12 bases, there was a span of 12 bases. The CDR3 sequence is CASSEALQGGYF. The CDR3 region has the DNA TGTGCCAGCAGTGAAGCGCTTCAGGGAGGGTACTTC.

Only one count was recorded for this clone. The chain recombines TRBV7-8 with TRBJ2-7; 7 bases align to TRBD1. CDR3 length: 16 residues. Germline CDR1 reads SGHVS; CDR2 reads FQNEAQ. V lost 7 bases and J lost 0; bases outside the gene matches: 12. The CDR3: CASILEGDSRSYEQYF. The CDR3 region has the DNA TGTGCCAGCATCCTAGAGGGGGACAGCCGCTCCTACGAGCAGTACTTC.

The chain is built from TRBV6-5 and TRBJ1-6; possible D gene TRBD1, 6 bases. Germline assignment: CDR1 MNHEY and CDR2 SVGAGI. V shed 7 bases and J shed 6 bases, with 13 bases lying between them. The CDR3 contains 14 residues. CDR3 in amino acids: CASNAGGGNSPLHF. The CDR3 nucleotides are TGTGCCAGCAATGCGGGGGGCGGTAATTCACCCCTCCACTTT.

The V gene is TRBV6-6, the J gene TRBJ1-1; D ambiguous. The CDR3 runs to 15 residues. V lost 6 bases and J lost 0, with 14 bases in between. The germline V gene has CDR1 MNHNY and CDR2 SVGAGI (reference sequence). This CDR3 reads CASSRLGGMNTEAFF. DNA for the CDR3: TGTGCCAGCAGCCGACTTGGAGGTATGAACACTGAAGCTTTCTTT.

The chain employs TRBV12-1 and TRBJ1-4. TRBV12-1 represents a pseudogene. CDR3 length: 10 residues. In nucleotides, the CDR3 is TGTGCGGCGGCCGGTCTGTCACTGTTTTTT. This encodes CAAAGLSLFF.